This T cell receptor beta chain came from a study of identical twins. The CDR3 is 16 residues long. Trimming stripped 8 bases from V and 2 bases from J, with 23 bases between. TCRdb recomputed calls from the 5' RACE reads with MiXCR, one row per CDR3 protein. Of a few hundred thousand distinct CDR3 sequences listed, 5.5% to 7.5% are singletons. This clonotype appeared a few times. The data were also submitted as part of a second study, on T cells expressing NK-cell markers.

What was sequenced was CD8+ T cells sorted from blood. The chain joins TRBV5-3 to TRBJ2-7; D might be TRBD1 (5 bases). TRBV5-3 is labeled an ORF, and its function is uncertain. This sequence was found in a woman aged 18-35 years in good health. This chain's CDR3 is CASSPEEYDRPYEQYF. The CDR3 bases are TGTGCCAGCAGTCCTGAGGAGTACGACAGACCCTACGAGCAGTACTTC.